A single sample gave rise to the 20 T cell receptor beta chains below, sequenced in a study of chemoradiotherapy in HPV16-positive cancers (dated by TCRdb to between 2020 and 2023). Libraries were prepared through the immunoSEQ multiplex PCR assay. Held by TCRdb, this immuneACCESS table contains in-frame sequences only and omits some clones. Under half of the omission traces to an unresolved V gene where checked; the cause of the rest is unknown. For this sample there are tens of thousands of clones; almost 90% appear just once. The ten largest clones take up 4% to 5% of the sample. This sample comprised blood, obtained from a patient who underwent chemoradiotherapy. Receptors were obtained from a human donor with HPV-associated anogenital cancer.

The genes are TRBV7-2 and TRBJ2-5; 13 bases are shared with TRBD2. With V trimmed by 6 bases and J by 4 bases, 11 bases remained unmatched. The germline gives CDR1 SGHTA, CDR2 FQGNSA. The CDR3 extends over 17 amino acids. CDR3: CASSFYGLAGAGETQYF. The DNA of the CDR3 is TGTGCCAGCAGTTTCTATGGACTAGCGGGAGCCGGAGAGACCCAGTACTTC.

This chain joins TRBV15 and TRBJ2-1; D remains unclear. Germline lookup yields CDR1 LNHNV and CDR2 YYDKDF (reference sequence). Deletions cut 6 bases from V and 2 bases from J, with 11 bases between. This CDR3 is built from 14 residues. CDR3: CATSQRDPYNEQFF. The CDR3 DNA reads as TGTGCCACCAGTCAAAGGGATCCCTACAATGAGCAGTTCTTC. Together with reference TRBV15 and TRBJ2-1, the CDR3 gives the full variable domain: DAMVIQNPRYQVTQFGKPVTLSCSQTLNHNVMYWYQQKSSQAPKLLFHYYDKDFNNEADTPDNFQSRRPNTSFCFLDIRSPGLGDTAMYLCATSQRDPYNEQFFGPGTRLTVL.

The chain has TRBV10-3 and TRBJ2-7; 10 bases agree with TRBD2. The CDR3 is 14 residues long. Trimming took 5 bases from V and 6 from J; bases not matched to a gene: 7. Germline CDR1 reads ENHRY; CDR2 reads SYGVKD. The CDR3 region has the DNA TGTGCCATCAGTAAAGCGGGGGGGCCGGGCGAGCAGTACTTC. It translates to CAISKAGGPGEQYF.

About this clone: The same CDR3 arises from other DNA sequences in this sample as well. The chain links TRBV11-2 to TRBJ1-2; D may be TRBD1 (6 bases). The length of the CDR3 is 19 residues. Germline V lookup: CDR1 SGHAT, CDR2 FQNNGV. Trimming shortened V by 0 bases and J by 1 base, and 21 bases separated the two germline ends. CDR3 bases: TGTGCCAGCAGCTTAGATAGAACAGATCAGGGGTTACTTAACTATGGCTACACCTTC. Translation gives CASSLDRTDQGLLNYGYTF.

V gene TRBV19 combines with J gene TRBJ1-2; D is perhaps TRBD1 (5 bases). This CDR3 has 13 amino acids. Germline CDR1 reads LNHDA; CDR2 reads SQIVND (reference sequence). V lost 8 bases and J lost 2, with 12 bases in between. The CDR3: CASRRRTNYGYTF. DNA for the CDR3: TGTGCCAGTCGACGACGGACAAACTATGGCTACACCTTC.

The chain carries TRBV19 and TRBJ1-2; 8 bases agree with TRBD1. CDR3 length equals 13 residues. J was trimmed by 4 bases and V by 5 bases; bases with no gene match: 3. From germline, CDR1 is LNHDA and CDR2 SQIVND (reference sequence). This CDR3 is CASSGTGSYGYTF. The CDR3 DNA is TGTGCCAGTAGTGGGACAGGAAGCTATGGCTACACCTTC.

The chain couples TRBV9 to TRBJ2-5; 8 bases line up with TRBD1. There are 13 residues in the CDR3. Germline-derived CDR1 and CDR2 are SGDLS and YYNGEE. V shed 4 bases and J 3 bases; nucleotides not matched to a gene: 2. The CDR3 DNA sequence: TGTGCCAGCAGCATGACAGGGGAAGAGACCCAGTACTTC. It translates to CASSMTGEETQYF.

V is TRBV5-1 and J is TRBJ1-1; maybe TRBD1 (6 bases). Germline CDR1 reads SGHRS; CDR2 reads YFSETQ. The CDR3 covers 15 residues. Trimming shortened V by 0 bases and J by 0 bases, and 9 bases separated the two germline ends. The DNA of the CDR3 is TGCGCCAGCAGCTTGGACAGGGCGGTGAACACTGAAGCTTTCTTT. It codes for CASSLDRAVNTEAFF.

V is TRBV19 and J is TRBJ2-2, with 7 positions matching TRBD1. Germline assignment: CDR1 LNHDA and CDR2 SQIVND (reference sequence). The V and J ends lost 5 bases and 6 bases, in that order; junction bases with no gene match: 12. This CDR3 has 16 amino acids. The CDR3 reads CASSRNRGVFSGELFF. The CDR3 DNA sequence: TGTGCCAGTAGTCGGAACAGGGGTGTTTTTTCCGGGGAGCTGTTTTTT.

In this sample, this clone turned up a few times. This chain links TRBV11-3 with TRBJ1-3; D unclear. The CDR3 covers 15 residues. The germline gives CDR1 SGHNT, CDR2 YENEEA. V dropped 3 bases and J dropped 4 bases, with 13 bases sitting between them. DNA of the CDR3: TGTGCCAGCAGCTTTGGAGGGAATGAAGGAAACACCATATATTTT. Translated: CASSFGGNEGNTIYF.

This clone occurred a few times. This sequence joins TRBV9 and TRBJ1-1; D is unresolved. This CDR3 has 15 residues. Trimming cost V 4 bases and J 2 bases, with 15 bases left between them. CDR1 and CDR2 from the germline V gene are SGDLS and YYNGEE. This chain's CDR3 is CASSSTGSRNTEAFF. In DNA form, the CDR3 reads TGTGCCAGCAGCTCCACCGGTTCTCGTAACACTGAAGCTTTCTTT.

CDR3 sequence (DNA): TGCGCCAGCAGCATAACCGGGACAGGGAGGGACGAGCAGTACTTC. Translation: CASSITGTGRDEQYF. V gene TRBV5-1 combines with J gene TRBJ2-7; 9 nucleotides match TRBD1. The CDR3 totals 15 residues. From germline, CDR1 is SGHRS and CDR2 YFSETQ. Trimming at V came to 4 bases and at J to 5 bases, leaving 10 bases not matched to a gene.

The chain combines TRBV10-1 with TRBJ2-1, with D uncertain. This CDR3 comprises 13 residues. Per germline, CDR1 WNHNN and CDR2 SYGVQD (reference sequence). Trimming pared 6 bases from V and 8 bases from J, leaving 14 bases between. For the CDR3, the DNA is TGCGCCAGCAGGGACGGTGCTGGAGATGAGCAGTTCTTC. It encodes CASRDGAGDEQFF.

As to this clone: The identical CDR3 is also encoded by other nucleotide sequences in the sample. The chain couples TRBV11-2 to TRBJ1-4, with D possibly matching TRBD1 (5 bases). Trimming removed 2 bases from V and 7 bases from J, with 20 bases in between. The CDR3 length is 17 residues. Looked up from germline, CDR1 is SGHAT and CDR2 is FQNNGV. The CDR3 region is CASSLLGAGGFGEKLFF. The CDR3 coding sequence is TGTGCCAGCAGCTTATTAGGGGCGGGAGGGTTCGGTGAAAAACTGTTTTTT.

The chain joins TRBV6-1 to TRBJ2-5; unclear D gene. Germline V gene data show CDR1 as MNHNS and CDR2 as SASEGT. The CDR3 has 14 amino acids. Trimming took 2 bases from V and 10 from J, leaving 17 bases between them. The DNA of the CDR3 is TGTGCCAGCAGTGAACCCTGGCCTTCCCCAGACCAGTACTTC. Encoded protein: CASSEPWPSPDQYF.

The CDR3: CASARQGGLTEAFF. Here the CDR3 DNA reads TGTGCCAGCGCCAGGCAGGGGGGGTTAACTGAAGCTTTCTTT. The rearrangement joins TRBV6-1 to TRBJ1-1; 7 bases agree with TRBD1. Per the germline V gene, CDR1 is MNHNS and CDR2 is SASEGT. CDR3 length equals 14 residues. Unmatched junction bases numbered 11, after V lost 8 bases and J lost 5 bases.

J is TRBJ1-3 and V is TRBV11-3; D is unclear. Germline loops: CDR1 SGHNT, CDR2 YENEEA. The CDR3 consists of 14 residues. V was shortened by 5 bases and J by 0 bases, with 8 bases between the two germline ends. The CDR3, as DNA: TGTGCCAGCAGCCCAGGCGGCTCTGGAAACACCATATATTTT. Protein product: CASSPGGSGNTIYF.

The gene calls are TRBV5-6 and TRBJ2-5, with D uncertain. Trimming shortened V by 4 bases and J by 2 bases, and 12 bases separated the two germline ends. CDR1 SGHDT and CDR2 YYEEEE come from the germline V gene. The CDR3 consists of 14 residues. The CDR3 loop is CASSQSSLQETQYF. The CDR3 region has the DNA TGTGCCAGCAGCCAAAGCTCGTTACAAGAGACCCAGTACTTC.

The genes are TRBV6-5 and TRBJ1-2, with TRBD1 as a possible D gene (5 bases). In germline, CDR1 is MNHEY, CDR2 SVGAGI. Trimming took 3 bases from V and 5 from J, leaving 13 bases between them. This CDR3 contains 14 residues. Written as DNA, the CDR3 is TGTGCCAGCAGTTATGGGGGGGGACGATATGGCTACACCTTC. Protein sequence: CASSYGGGRYGYTF.

The chain is built from TRBV7-2 and TRBJ2-2, with unresolved D. Germline assignment: CDR1 SGHTA and CDR2 FQGNSA. V gave up 2 bases and J gave up 0 bases, with 10 bases separating them. The length of the CDR3 is 16 residues. The CDR3 region has the DNA TGTGCCAGCAGCTTAAGATCCCCACCGAACACCGGGGAGCTGTTTTTT. Translating gives CASSLRSPPNTGELFF.